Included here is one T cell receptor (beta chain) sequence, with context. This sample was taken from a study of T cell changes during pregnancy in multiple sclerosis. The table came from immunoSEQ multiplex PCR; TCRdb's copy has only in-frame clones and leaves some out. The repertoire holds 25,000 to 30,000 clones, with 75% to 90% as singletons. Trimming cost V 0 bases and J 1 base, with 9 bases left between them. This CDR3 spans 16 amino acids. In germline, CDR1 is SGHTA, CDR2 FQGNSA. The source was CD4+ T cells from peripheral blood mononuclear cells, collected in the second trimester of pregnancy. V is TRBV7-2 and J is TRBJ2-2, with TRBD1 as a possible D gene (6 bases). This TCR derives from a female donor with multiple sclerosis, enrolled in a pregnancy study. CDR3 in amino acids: CASSLALGGNTGELFF. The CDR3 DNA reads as TGTGCCAGCAGCTTAGCGCTAGGGGGGAACACCGGGGAGCTGTTTTTT.